Listed below are T cell receptor beta chains from one sample, sequenced in a study of identifying expanded T cells in peripheral blood. TCRdb's copy holds only in-frame clones and misses some; the assay was immunoSEQ multiplex PCR. The table lists tens of thousands of clones, roughly 80% of them singletons, with 14% in the top ten. The sample taken for sequencing was blood. The receptors originated from a person between 18 and 70 years old in good health. The CDR3 runs from the conserved cysteine through the conserved F or W. The order of the fields is D gene, clone size, J gene, V gene, CDR3 DNA, CDR3 protein. D genes are given only for firm matches. A row's size may be missing; if present it is once, few, many or a size class.

D gene: .
clone size: .
J gene: TRBJ1-1
V gene: TRBV28
CDR3 DNA: TGTGCCAGCAGTACCCCTACACCCGCTGAAGCTTTCTTT
CDR3 protein: CASSTPTPAEAFF

D gene: .
clone size: .
J gene: TRBJ2-3
V gene: TRBV5-1
CDR3 DNA: TGCGCCAGCAGCTTCGGGGGGCAGACAGATACGCAGTATTTT
CDR3 protein: CASSFGGQTDTQYF

D gene: TRBD1
clone size: .
J gene: TRBJ1-2
V gene: TRBV6-1
CDR3 DNA: TGTGCCAGCAACAGAGACAGGGGGGCGGGTGGCTACACCTTC
CDR3 protein: CASNRDRGAGGYTF

D gene: .
clone size: .
J gene: TRBJ2-2
V gene: TRBV5-1
CDR3 DNA: TGCGCCAGCAGCAAAAATCCTAGTCGGGCCGGGGAGCTGTTTTTT
CDR3 protein: CASSKNPSRAGELFF

D gene: .
clone size: .
J gene: TRBJ2-7
V gene: TRBV6-5
CDR3 DNA: TGTGCCAGCAGTACCCCCCGGCCTTCCTACGAGCAGTACTTC
CDR3 protein: CASSTPRPSYEQYF

D gene: TRBD2
clone size: .
J gene: TRBJ2-1
V gene: TRBV27
CDR3 DNA: TGTGCCAGCAGTTTTGTCCCTAGCGGGAGGGTGGGTGAGCAGTTCTTC
CDR3 protein: CASSFVPSGRVGEQFF

D gene: .
clone size: .
J gene: TRBJ2-6
V gene: TRBV21-1
CDR3 DNA: TGTGCCAGCAGCAAAGCCGGGGTGGCTGGGGCCAACGTCCTGACTTTC
CDR3 protein: CASSKAGVAGANVLTF

D gene: .
clone size: .
J gene: TRBJ2-3
V gene: TRBV25-1
CDR3 DNA: TGTGCCAGCAGCGGCTCGGGCACAGATACGCAGTATTTT
CDR3 protein: CASSGSGTDTQYF

D gene: .
clone size: once
J gene: TRBJ1-5
V gene: TRBV27
CDR3 DNA: TGTGCCAGCAGTTCCAAACTGGGGCTTCAGCCCCAGCATTTT
CDR3 protein: CASSSKLGLQPQHF

D gene: TRBD2
clone size: .
J gene: TRBJ2-5
V gene: TRBV9
CDR3 DNA: TGTGCCAGCAGCGTAGCTGTGCCGAGACTAGCGGGGGGCTCGGGGCAAGAGACCCAGTACTTC
CDR3 protein: CASSVAVPRLAGGSGQETQYF

D gene: .
clone size: .
J gene: TRBJ1-5
V gene: TRBV5-1
CDR3 DNA: TGCGCCAGCAGCCCGGACATAAATAGCAATCAGCCCCAGCATTTT
CDR3 protein: CASSPDINSNQPQHF

D gene: TRBD1
clone size: .
J gene: TRBJ2-5
V gene: TRBV19
CDR3 DNA: TGTGCCAGTAGTATATCAGGACAGGGGGCGCGAGAGACCCAGTACTTC
CDR3 protein: CASSISGQGARETQYF

D gene: .
clone size: .
J gene: TRBJ2-7
V gene: TRBV11-3
CDR3 DNA: TGTGCCAGCAGCTTAGTTGGAGACGAGCAGTACTTC
CDR3 protein: CASSLVGDEQYF

D gene: TRBD1
clone size: .
J gene: TRBJ2-3
V gene: TRBV5-1
CDR3 DNA: TGCGCCAGCAGTAAACAGGGGGCGTCAGATACGCAGTATTTT
CDR3 protein: CASSKQGASDTQYF

D gene: TRBD2
clone size: .
J gene: TRBJ2-3
V gene: TRBV30
CDR3 DNA: TGTGCCTGGAGTGGAGAGGTGGCGGGAGATAGCACAGATACGCAGTATTTT
CDR3 protein: CAWSGEVAGDSTDTQYF

D gene: .
clone size: .
J gene: TRBJ2-5
V gene: TRBV7-2
CDR3 DNA: TGTGCCAGCAGCCGAGGACAGATGAGGGAGACCCAGTACTTC
CDR3 protein: CASSRGQMRETQYF

D gene: .
clone size: .
J gene: TRBJ2-4
V gene: TRBV5-6
CDR3 DNA: TGTGCCAGCAGCTTGGGACAACTATTAGCCAAAAACATTCAGTACTTC
CDR3 protein: CASSLGQLLAKNIQYF

D gene: .
clone size: .
J gene: TRBJ2-5
V gene: TRBV19
CDR3 DNA: TGTGCCAGTACGGGTCCGGCCAGCGACCAGTACTTC
CDR3 protein: CASTGPASDQYF

D gene: .
clone size: .
J gene: TRBJ2-1
V gene: TRBV5-1
CDR3 DNA: TGCGCCAGCAGCTGGGGGTACGGGACGGTCTCCTACAATGAGCAGTTCTTC
CDR3 protein: CASSWGYGTVSYNEQFF

D gene: TRBD2
clone size: few
J gene: TRBJ2-2
V gene: TRBV4-2
CDR3 DNA: TGTGCCAGCAGCCAAGATCGCCGGGGGGGCCGAACCGGGGAGCTGTTTTTT
CDR3 protein: CASSQDRRGGRTGELFF

D gene: .
clone size: .
J gene: TRBJ1-2
V gene: TRBV30
CDR3 DNA: TGTGCCTGGAGTTCCGGGACGGACGACTACACCTTC
CDR3 protein: CAWSSGTDDYTF

D gene: .
clone size: .
J gene: TRBJ2-2
V gene: TRBV9
CDR3 DNA: TGTGCCAGCAGCGTAGAATTTTGGGCTAGCGACACCGGGGAGCTGTTTTTT
CDR3 protein: CASSVEFWASDTGELFF

D gene: TRBD1
clone size: .
J gene: TRBJ1-3
V gene: TRBV9
CDR3 DNA: TGTGCCAGCAGCCCACGGGACAGGGGGCTCGGAAACACCATATATTTT
CDR3 protein: CASSPRDRGLGNTIYF

D gene: TRBD1
clone size: .
J gene: TRBJ1-1
V gene: TRBV11-2
CDR3 DNA: TGTGCCAGCAGCTCGACAGGGGCGCCAGGGAACACTGAAGCTTTCTTT
CDR3 protein: CASSSTGAPGNTEAFF

D gene: .
clone size: .
J gene: TRBJ2-6
V gene: TRBV2
CDR3 DNA: TGTGCCAGCAACGGGGCAGGGATAAACTCTGGGGCCAACGTCCTGACTTTC
CDR3 protein: CASNGAGINSGANVLTF

D gene: .
clone size: .
J gene: TRBJ1-1
V gene: TRBV6-6
CDR3 DNA: TGTGCCAGCAGTTACGGACCAAACACTGAAGCTTTCTTT
CDR3 protein: CASSYGPNTEAFF

D gene: .
clone size: .
J gene: TRBJ2-1
V gene: TRBV5-4
CDR3 DNA: TGTGCCAGCAGCTTGGTGGGGTCCGGGGGTTGGAATGAGCAGTTCTTC
CDR3 protein: CASSLVGSGGWNEQFF

D gene: .
clone size: .
J gene: TRBJ2-4
V gene: TRBV2
CDR3 DNA: TGTGCCAGCAGTGGGACCGCCGGGAACATTCAGTACTTC
CDR3 protein: CASSGTAGNIQYF

D gene: .
clone size: .
J gene: TRBJ2-3
V gene: TRBV7-3
CDR3 DNA: TGTGCCAGCAGCTTAAATCTGGCAGGGGTGGATACGCAGTATTTT
CDR3 protein: CASSLNLAGVDTQYF

D gene: .
clone size: once
J gene: TRBJ1-2
V gene: TRBV15
CDR3 DNA: TGTGCCACCAGCAGACCCCGACAGACCCTCAACTATGGCTACACCTTC
CDR3 protein: CATSRPRQTLNYGYTF

D gene: TRBD2
clone size: .
J gene: TRBJ2-1
V gene: TRBV2
CDR3 DNA: TGTGCCAGCAGCGGGGGGACCTACAATGAGCAGTTCTTC
CDR3 protein: CASSGGTYNEQFF

D gene: TRBD1
clone size: .
J gene: TRBJ2-1
V gene: TRBV13
CDR3 DNA: TGTGCCAGCAGCTTAGGCGGACGAAACAGGGGGCCCTACAATGAGCAGTTCTTC
CDR3 protein: CASSLGGRNRGPYNEQFF

D gene: TRBD2
clone size: once
J gene: TRBJ2-6
V gene: TRBV2
CDR3 DNA: TGTGCCAGCAGTGGACTAGCATCTGGGGCCAACGTCCTGACTTTC
CDR3 protein: CASSGLASGANVLTF

D gene: TRBD1
clone size: .
J gene: TRBJ2-3
V gene: TRBV18
CDR3 DNA: TGTGCCAGCTCCCAGGACAGGGGTATCACAGATACGCAGTATTTT
CDR3 protein: CASSQDRGITDTQYF

D gene: TRBD1
clone size: few
J gene: TRBJ2-4
V gene: TRBV11-2
CDR3 DNA: TGTGCCAGCAGCTTAGGGACAGGCTGGGACATTCAGTACTTC
CDR3 protein: CASSLGTGWDIQYF

D gene: .
clone size: once
J gene: TRBJ1-2
V gene: TRBV27
CDR3 DNA: TGTGCCAGCAGTTTATCTCCCAGGGCCTATAACTATGGCTACACCTTC
CDR3 protein: CASSLSPRAYNYGYTF

D gene: .
clone size: .
J gene: TRBJ2-2
V gene: TRBV29-1
CDR3 DNA: TGCAGCGTTGGGGAATTGTGGAACACCGGGGAGCTGTTTTTT
CDR3 protein: CSVGELWNTGELFF

D gene: .
clone size: .
J gene: TRBJ2-6
V gene: TRBV4-2
CDR3 DNA: TGTGCCAGCAGCCAAGATGAAGGAACTGGGGCCAACGTCCTGACTTTC
CDR3 protein: CASSQDEGTGANVLTF

D gene: .
clone size: .
J gene: TRBJ1-1
V gene: TRBV28
CDR3 DNA: TGTGCCAGCAGTTTGAGTCTTACAACTGAAGCTTTCTTT
CDR3 protein: CASSLSLTTEAFF

D gene: TRBD1
clone size: .
J gene: TRBJ2-1
V gene: TRBV27
CDR3 DNA: TGTGCCAGCTCCCGGGGGACAGGGGTTAGAAATGAGCAGTTCTTC
CDR3 protein: CASSRGTGVRNEQFF

D gene: .
clone size: .
J gene: TRBJ1-5
V gene: TRBV9
CDR3 DNA: TGTGCCAGCAGCGACACAGGGTCGAGTCAGCCCCAGCATTTT
CDR3 protein: CASSDTGSSQPQHF

D gene: .
clone size: .
J gene: TRBJ1-1
V gene: TRBV18
CDR3 DNA: TGTGCCAGCCTGGACAGCATGAACACTGAAGCTTTCTTT
CDR3 protein: CASLDSMNTEAFF

D gene: .
clone size: .
J gene: TRBJ2-1
V gene: TRBV9
CDR3 DNA: TGTGCCAGCAGCGTGGGTCAATCGAACAATGAGCAGTTCTTC
CDR3 protein: CASSVGQSNNEQFF

D gene: TRBD1
clone size: .
J gene: TRBJ2-2
V gene: TRBV10-3
CDR3 DNA: TGTGCCATCAGTGATTTGCGACAGGGGAGAGCCGGGGAGCTGTTTTTT
CDR3 protein: CAISDLRQGRAGELFF

D gene: TRBD1
clone size: .
J gene: TRBJ1-1
V gene: TRBV7-9
CDR3 DNA: TGTGCCAGCAGCGCACAGGGGGTGAACACTGAAGCTTTCTTT
CDR3 protein: CASSAQGVNTEAFF

D gene: .
clone size: .
J gene: TRBJ2-2
V gene: TRBV15
CDR3 DNA: TGTGCCACCAGCAGAGATTACGGCGGCGGGGAGCTGTTTTTT
CDR3 protein: CATSRDYGGGELFF

D gene: .
clone size: .
J gene: TRBJ2-2
V gene: TRBV11-3
CDR3 DNA: TGTGCCAGCAGCTTAGCCGGACAGACGGGGACCGGGGAGCTGTTTTTT
CDR3 protein: CASSLAGQTGTGELFF

D gene: TRBD1
clone size: once
J gene: TRBJ1-3
V gene: TRBV5-1
CDR3 DNA: TGCGCCAGCAGCTTGGCCGGGACAGGGGTTACTGGAAACACCATATATTTT
CDR3 protein: CASSLAGTGVTGNTIYF

D gene: .
clone size: .
J gene: TRBJ2-2
V gene: TRBV7-2
CDR3 DNA: TGTGCCAGCAGCCACTACACCGGGGAGCTGTTTTTT
CDR3 protein: CASSHYTGELFF

D gene: .
clone size: .
J gene: TRBJ1-1
V gene: TRBV5-5
CDR3 DNA: TGTGCCAGCAGCTTATGGAATCAGAACACTGAAGCTTTCTTT
CDR3 protein: CASSLWNQNTEAFF

D gene: .
clone size: .
J gene: TRBJ2-3
V gene: TRBV11-1
CDR3 DNA: TGTGCCAGCAGCCCGTCTCCGGTCCTCGGAGATACGCAGTATTTT
CDR3 protein: CASSPSPVLGDTQYF

D gene: .
clone size: .
J gene: TRBJ1-6
V gene: TRBV21-1
CDR3 DNA: TGTGCCAGCAGCAAAAGGGTCCGCGTCCGACAGGGGGGTTCCTATAATTCACCCCTCCACTTT
CDR3 protein: CASSKRVRVRQGGSYNSPLHF

D gene: TRBD1
clone size: .
J gene: TRBJ2-1
V gene: TRBV27
CDR3 DNA: TGTGCCAGCAGGCCCCTCCCGGGACAGGGGGCTATGAGCTCCTACAATGAGCAGTTCTTC
CDR3 protein: CASRPLPGQGAMSSYNEQFF

D gene: TRBD1
clone size: .
J gene: TRBJ1-2
V gene: TRBV6-5
CDR3 DNA: TGTGCCAGCAGAAAGGGACAGGGAAGGGGCTATGGCTACACCTTC
CDR3 protein: CASRKGQGRGYGYTF

D gene: .
clone size: .
J gene: TRBJ2-2
V gene: TRBV18
CDR3 DNA: TGTGCCAGCTCACGGCAGGGGAGCGGCGGGGAGCTGTTTTTT
CDR3 protein: CASSRQGSGGELFF